Reported below is one T cell receptor (beta chain). This sample stems from a study of blood T cell repertoires in COVID-19. Study background: The study drew acute and convalescent COVID-19 samples from the United States, Italy and Spain. In each case, the material was cDNA or gDNA derived from T cells, B-cell-depleted T cells, or PBMCs.

Study processing details: Reference gene primer amplification gave nucleated cell count estimates. Sequenced by immunoSEQ multiplex PCR; TCRdb stores in-frame clones only, minus some. That table is the source of V, J and clone size, and D and trimming were worked out from the DNA. Of 80,000 to 100,000 clones listed, 91% are singletons. Trimming cost V 3 bases and J 2 bases, with 20 bases left between them. Germline V gene data show CDR1 as SGHVS and CDR2 as FNYEAQ. This CDR3 has 18 residues. Source material: peripheral blood. This rearrangement joins TRBV7-6 to TRBJ2-1; D is perhaps TRBD1 (5 bases). The receptor's source is a human donor with active COVID-19. The donor label of this sample is uncertain. CDR3 amino acids: CASSLGLSVAYTYNEQFF. The CDR3 DNA reads TGTGCCAGCAGCTTGGGGCTCTCGGTTGCGTATACCTACAATGAGCAGTTCTTC.